The subject of this entry is one TCR beta chain. This sample is part of a study of technical replicates of blood from a few donors. Germline V gene lookup returns CDR1 MGHDK and CDR2 SYGVNS. Trimming at V came to 7 bases and at J to 0 bases, leaving 12 bases not matched to a gene. The CDR3 totals 17 residues. Clones were sequenced by immunoSEQ multiplex PCR, and TCRdb holds only the in-frame ones, with some missing. The data contain roughly 79,000 clones, 81% of them seen just once; the ten biggest clones take up around 3.9%. The sample was PBMCs. The source of this sequence is a human donor in good health. Some clones in this sample may be carry-over from other donors' samples. The chain joins TRBV25-1 to TRBJ2-4, with 7 bases that match TRBD1. CDR3 loop: CASTPIRDRLAKNIQYF. DNA of the CDR3: TGTGCCAGCACCCCCATCCGGGACAGACTAGCCAAAAACATTCAGTACTTC. Based on the CDR3 plus reference TRBV25-1 and TRBJ2-4, the full variable domain is EADIYQTPRYLVIGTGKKITLECSQTMGHDKMYWYQQDPGMELHLIHYSYGVNSTEKGDLSSESTVSRIRTEHFPLTLESARPSHTSQYLCASTPIRDRLAKNIQYFGAGTRLSVL.